Below, 19 T cell receptor beta chains from the same sample are listed, as sequenced in a study of T cells in women clearing cervical HPV infection. Only in-frame clones appear in the TCRdb table, and some are missing; sequencing was by immunoSEQ multiplex PCR. Listed are roughly 47,000 clones; 35% to 45% falls within the top ten. The sequencing input was blood buffy coat. These receptors were collected from a woman aged 18-70 years with a cervical HPV16 infection that either progressed to CIN3+ or cleared (not recorded which).

In regard to this clone: The CDR3 end falls 3 residues outside the read, so it is completed with the germline J gene. The chain carries TRBV7-9 and TRBJ2-2; tentative D call: TRBD1 (5 bases). CDR1 and CDR2 from the germline V gene are SEHNR and FQNEAQ (reference sequence). This CDR3 region has 14 residues. The CDR3: CASSLLQGGSPLFF. The covered CDR3 bases are TGTGCCAGCAGCTTACTTCAGGGTGGTTCACCG. Using reference TRBV7-9 and TRBJ2-2 for the parts outside the CDR3, the full variable domain is DTGVSQNPRHKITKRGQNVTFRCDPISEHNRLYWYRQTLGQGPEFLTYFQNEAQLEKSRLLSDRFSAERPKGSFSTLEIQRTEQGDSAMYLCASSLLQGGSPLFFGEGSRLTVL.

In the case of this clone: The read finishes 3 residues shy of the CDR3 end, and the germline J gene is used to complete it. The chain carries TRBV10-3 and TRBJ1-5; 7 positions agree with TRBD1. After removal of 6 bases from V and 2 bases from J, the junction contained 4 bases not matched to a gene. Germline V gives CDR1 ENHRY, CDR2 SYGVKD. The CDR3 totals 14 residues. The CDR3 loop is CAIRGGGGNQPQHF. The CDR3 bases that were read are TGTGCCATCAGGGGAGGGGGCGGCAATCAGCCC.

About this clone: The CDR3 is cut off 3 residues early in the read; its end comes from the germline J gene. The chain combines TRBV2 with TRBJ2-2, with 9 bases aligning to TRBD2. CDR3 length: 14 residues. V trimming: 6 bases; J trimming: 7 bases; junction bases outside the gene matches: 6. Germline V CDR1 and CDR2: SNHLY, FYNNEI. The CDR3 reads CASSAGGSNGELFF. The covered CDR3 bases are TGTGCCAGCAGCGCGGGGGGGTCCAACGGGGAG. Together with reference TRBV2 and TRBJ2-2, the CDR3 gives the full variable domain: EPEVTQTPSHQVTQMGQEVILRCVPISNHLYFYWYRQILGQKVEFLVSFYNNEISEKSEIFDDQFSVERPDGSNFTLKIRSTKLEDSAMYFCASSAGGSNGELFFGEGSRLTVL.

As to this clone: The sequence runs out 3 residues before the end of the CDR3; the remainder is reconstructed from the germline J gene. This chain connects TRBV5-6 to TRBJ1-2; tentatively, D is TRBD1 (6 bases). Germline V gene sequence: CDR1 SGHDT, CDR2 YYEEEE. The CDR3 loop spans 13 amino acids. Between the trimmed V and J ends, which lost 2 bases and 7 bases, there was a span of 12 bases. The sequenced CDR3 bases are TGTGCCAGCAGCTTAAGAGGGGGAAGTGGC. It translates to CASSLRGGSG. The CDR3 in full is CASSLRGGSGYTF.

As for this clone: The read is 3 residues too short to cover the CDR3 end, so that end is filled in from the germline J gene. V gene TRBV7-2 combines with J gene TRBJ1-6; a weak D match, TRBD1 (5 bases). Germline V lookup: CDR1 SGHTA, CDR2 FQGNSA. V lost 5 bases, J lost 8 bases, and 13 bases lay in between. The CDR3 is 14 amino acids. This CDR3 is CASSRTRGDSPLHF. CDR3 DNA (partial): TGTGCCAGCAGCCGAACCCGGGGGGATTCACCC. Drawing the rest from reference TRBV7-2 and TRBJ1-6, the complete variable domain is GAGVSQSPSNKVTEKGKDVELRCDPISGHTALYWYRQSLGQGLEFLIYFQGNSAPDKSGLPSDRFSAERTGGSVSTLTIQRTQQEDSAVYLCASSRTRGDSPLHFGNGTRLTVT.

As concerns this clone: The read halts 3 residues ahead of the CDR3 end, with the missing end drawn from the germline J gene. The V gene is TRBV5-6, the J gene TRBJ1-1; no definite D call. Germline lookup yields CDR1 SGHDT and CDR2 YYEEEE. V lost 0 bases and J lost 0, with 9 bases in between. The CDR3 sequence is 15 residues long. The DNA read from the CDR3 is TGTGCCAGCAGCTTGGGGTCACTTATGAACACTGAA. Its translation: CASSLGSLMNTE. The entire CDR3 reads CASSLGSLMNTEAFF.

A word on this clone: The DNA ends 3 residues before the CDR3 does, and the rest of the CDR3 is filled in from the germline J gene. The V and J genes are TRBV30 and TRBJ1-5; D uncertain. The germline V gene encodes CDR1 GTSNPN and CDR2 SVGIG (reference sequence). The V and J ends lost 0 bases and 2 bases respectively, with 8 bases between them. This CDR3 is built from 14 residues. The DNA read from the CDR3 is TGTGCCTGGAGTGTGGACTATCGCAATCAGCCC. It yields the protein CAWSVDYRNQP. The full CDR3 protein reads CAWSVDYRNQPQHF.

Regarding this clone: Read data end 3 residues before the CDR3 end; the end is taken from the germline J gene. The rearrangement joins TRBV7-9 to TRBJ1-2, with 7 bases fitting TRBD1. V dropped 3 bases and J dropped 4; count of bases not matched to a gene: 5. This CDR3 region has 14 residues. Germline V gene lookup returns CDR1 SEHNR and CDR2 FQNEAQ (reference sequence). The CDR3 sequence: CASSLMGQSYGYTF. The DNA read from the CDR3 is TGTGCCAGCAGCTTGATGGGACAGAGCTATGGC.

On this clone itself: The sequenced fragment ends 3 residues before the CDR3 boundary, so the rest is inferred from the germline J gene. This sequence joins TRBV5-1 and TRBJ2-7; the match to TRBD2 covers 7 bases. The J segment lost 2 bases and the V segment lost 0 bases, leaving 5 bases of the junction unmatched. CDR3 length equals 15 residues. The germline CDR1 and CDR2 sequences are SGHRS and YFSETQ. The CDR3 loop is CASSLELATAYEQYF. Partial CDR3 DNA: TGCGCCAGCAGCTTGGAACTAGCGACCGCCTACGAG.

To note about this clone: The read terminates 3 residues before the CDR3 end, so the remaining end is supplied by the germline J gene. The chain combines TRBV11-2 with TRBJ2-7; perhaps TRBD1 as D (7 bases). V lost 1 base and J 6 bases, leaving 16 bases between the germline ends. The CDR3 runs to 15 residues. Germline CDR1 is SGHAT and CDR2 is FQNNGV. CDR3 bases read: TGTGCCAGCAGCTTAGTTCCGAGGGGGGACAGCGAG. It encodes CASSLVPRGDSE. The complete CDR3 sequence is CASSLVPRGDSEQYF.

A remark on this clone: The read gets to within 3 residues of the CDR3 end, and the germline J gene fills in the rest. The V and J genes are TRBV5-1 and TRBJ2-4, with a weak D call TRBD1 (7 bases). Germline CDR1 reads SGHRS; CDR2 reads YFSETQ. CDR3 length: 15 residues. Trimming took 4 bases from V and 3 from J, leaving 14 bases between them. CDR3 bases read: TGCGCCAGCAGCCCGGGGGACAGTTTCAAAAACATT. Translated, it gives CASSPGDSFKNI. The complete CDR3 protein is CASSPGDSFKNIQYF.

Of note for this clone: Read coverage stops 3 residues before the CDR3 terminus; the germline J gene supplies the remainder. The rearrangement joins TRBV20-1 to TRBJ2-5; TRBD2 matches at 10 bases. After removal of 6 bases from V and 5 bases from J, the junction contained 6 bases not matched to a gene. The CDR3 loop spans 13 amino acids. In germline, CDR1 is DFQATT, CDR2 SNEGSKA (reference sequence). CDR3 sequence: CSARGLAWETQYF. CDR3 DNA (partial): TGCAGTGCACGGGGACTAGCGTGGGAGACC.

Concerning this clone: The read ends 3 residues early relative to the CDR3; the germline J gene fills the gap. The rearrangement joins TRBV7-3 to TRBJ2-1; the match to TRBD1 covers 9 bases. There are 15 residues in the CDR3. Germline CDR1 and CDR2: SGHTA and FQGTGA. The V and J ends lost 5 bases and 8 bases, in that order; junction bases with no gene match: 10. The sequenced CDR3 bases are TGTGCCAGCAGCACCAAACCGGGACAGGGCTATGAG. This codes for CASSTKPGQGYE. The complete CDR3 protein is CASSTKPGQGYEQFF. The variable domain in full, completed from reference TRBV7-3 and TRBJ2-1, reads GAGVSQTPSNKVTEKGKYVELRCDPISGHTALYWYRQSLGQGPEFLIYFQGTGAADDSGLPNDRFFAVRPEGSVSTLKIQRTERGDSAVYLCASSTKPGQGYEQFFGPGTRLTVL.

Of note for this clone: The CDR3 end is not reached by the read, which stops 3 residues before it; the germline J gene fills it in. V usage is TRBV30 and J usage is TRBJ1-6, with D perhaps matching TRBD1 (6 bases). The length of the CDR3 is 12 residues. Per germline, CDR1 GTSNPN and CDR2 SVGIG (reference sequence). V lost 5 bases and J 9 bases, leaving 11 bases between the germline ends. CDR3 DNA (partial): TGTGCCTGGGATACAGGGACTTCACCC. Its translation is CAWDTGTSP. The full CDR3 protein reads CAWDTGTSPLHF.

Concerning this clone: The junction differs from germline at one of its ends, possibly a read error. The CDR3 bases that were read are TGTGCTAGCAGCTTAGAGCCAGAAAACTACCAAGAGACG. Translated, it gives CASSLEPENYQET. The full-length CDR3 reads as CASSLEPENYQETQYF. The V gene is TRBV7-7, the J gene TRBJ2-3; D call uncertain. The read terminates 3 residues before the CDR3 end, so the remaining end is supplied by the germline J gene. CDR1 and CDR2 from the germline V gene are SSHAT and FNYEAQ (reference sequence). This CDR3 contains 16 residues.

The CDR3 loop reads CASGPAGTSSYNEQFF. The DNA read from the CDR3 is TGTGCCAGCGGTCCGGCAGGTACTAGCTCCTACAATGAG. This rearrangement joins TRBV7-3 to TRBJ2-1; perhaps TRBD2 as D (5 bases). The read terminates 3 residues before the CDR3 end, so the remaining end is supplied by the germline J gene. Trimming left V 8 bases short and J 0 bases short, with 17 bases between. The CDR3 has 16 amino acids. The germline CDR1 and CDR2 sequences are SGHTA and FQGTGA.

Details on this clone: Coverage ceases 3 residues before the CDR3 finishes, and the germline J gene fills in the end. The chain joins TRBV2 to TRBJ2-5; weak D call: TRBD2 (6 bases). Germline values: CDR1 SNHLY, CDR2 FYNNEI. The CDR3 is 15 residues long. V was shortened by 6 bases and J by 2 bases, with 16 bases between the two germline ends. CDR3 sequence reads: CASSAAGLLQETQYF. The CDR3 DNA, read in part, is TGTGCCAGCAGCGCTGCGGGACTCCTTCAAGAGACC.

As concerns this clone: The CDR3 end is not reached by the read, which stops 3 residues before it; the germline J gene fills it in. The gene calls are TRBV2 and TRBJ2-7; TRBD2 is a possible D gene (6 bases). The CDR3 has 10 residues. From germline, CDR1 is SNHLY and CDR2 FYNNEI. Deletions cut 8 bases from V and 6 bases from J, with 8 bases between. The CDR3 bases that were read are TGTGCCAGCGACGGGGGCGAG. Amino acids: CASDGGE. The complete CDR3 sequence is CASDGGEQYF. Using reference TRBV2 and TRBJ2-7 for the parts outside the CDR3, the full variable domain is EPEVTQTPSHQVTQMGQEVILRCVPISNHLYFYWYRQILGQKVEFLVSFYNNEISEKSEIFDDQFSVERPDGSNFTLKIRSTKLEDSAMYFCASDGGEQYFGPGTRLTVT.

For this clone: The read is 3 residues too short to cover the CDR3 end, so that end is filled in from the germline J gene. The gene calls are TRBV20-1 and TRBJ2-1, with 13 bases aligning to TRBD2. This CDR3 has 17 residues. The germline V gene encodes CDR1 DFQATT and CDR2 SNEGSKA (reference sequence). Trimming cost V 1 base and J 5 bases; bases outside gene matches: 8. The covered CDR3 bases are TGCAGTGCTAGAGGACTAGCGGGAGGTACCTACCACAATGAG. Translating it yields CSARGLAGGTYHNE. The full CDR3 sequence reads CSARGLAGGTYHNEQFF.